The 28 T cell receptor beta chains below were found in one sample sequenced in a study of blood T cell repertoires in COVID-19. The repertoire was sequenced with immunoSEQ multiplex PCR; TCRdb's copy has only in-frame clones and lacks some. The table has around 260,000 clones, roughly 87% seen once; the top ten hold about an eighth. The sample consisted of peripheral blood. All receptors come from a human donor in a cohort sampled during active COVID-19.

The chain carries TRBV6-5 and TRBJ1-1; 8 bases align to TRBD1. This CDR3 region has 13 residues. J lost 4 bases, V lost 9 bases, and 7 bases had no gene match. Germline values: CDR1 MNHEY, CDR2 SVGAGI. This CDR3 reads CASKDTGGTEAFF. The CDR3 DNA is TGTGCCAGTAAGGATACAGGGGGCACTGAAGCTTTCTTT.

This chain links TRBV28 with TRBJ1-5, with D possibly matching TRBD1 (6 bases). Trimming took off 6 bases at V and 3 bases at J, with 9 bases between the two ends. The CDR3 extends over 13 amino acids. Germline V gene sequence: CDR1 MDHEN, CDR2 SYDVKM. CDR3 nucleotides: TGTGCCAGCAGGACAGGTCCCAATCAGCCCCAGCATTTT. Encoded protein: CASRTGPNQPQHF.

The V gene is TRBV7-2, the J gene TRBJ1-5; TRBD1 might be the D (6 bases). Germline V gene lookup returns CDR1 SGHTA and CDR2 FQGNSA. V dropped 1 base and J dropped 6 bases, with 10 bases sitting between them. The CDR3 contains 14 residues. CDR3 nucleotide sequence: TGTGCCAGCAGCTTAGACAGGGTGGCTCAGCCCCAGCATTTT. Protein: CASSLDRVAQPQHF.

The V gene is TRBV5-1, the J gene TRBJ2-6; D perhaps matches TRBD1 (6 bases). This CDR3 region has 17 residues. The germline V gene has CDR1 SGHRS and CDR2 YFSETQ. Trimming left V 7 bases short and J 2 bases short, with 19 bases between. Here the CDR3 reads CASSRRGNPAGANVLTF. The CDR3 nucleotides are TGCGCCAGCTCCCGTAGGGGGAATCCGGCTGGGGCCAACGTCCTGACTTTC. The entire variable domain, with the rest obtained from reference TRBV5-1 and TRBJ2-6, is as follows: KAGVTQTPRYLIKTRGQQVTLSCSPISGHRSVSWYQQTPGQGLQFLFEYFSETQRNKGNFPGRFSGRQFSNSRSEMNVSTLELGDSALYLCASSRRGNPAGANVLTFGAGSRLTVL.

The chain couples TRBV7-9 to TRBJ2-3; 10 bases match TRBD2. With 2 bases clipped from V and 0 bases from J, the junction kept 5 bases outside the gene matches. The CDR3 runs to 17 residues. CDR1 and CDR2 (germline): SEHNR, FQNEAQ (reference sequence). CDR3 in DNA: TGTGCCAGCAGCTTAAAAATGACTAGCGGGAGCACAGATACGCAGTATTTT. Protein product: CASSLKMTSGSTDTQYF. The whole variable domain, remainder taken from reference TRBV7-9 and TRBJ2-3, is DTGVSQNPRHKITKRGQNVTFRCDPISEHNRLYWYRQTLGQGPEFLTYFQNEAQLEKSRLLSDRFSAERPKGSFSTLEIQRTEQGDSAMYLCASSLKMTSGSTDTQYFGPGTRLTVL.

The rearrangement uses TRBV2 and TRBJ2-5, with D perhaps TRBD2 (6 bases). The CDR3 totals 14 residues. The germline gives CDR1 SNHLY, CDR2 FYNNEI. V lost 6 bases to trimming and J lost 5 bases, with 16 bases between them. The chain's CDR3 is CASSLMGGRETQYF. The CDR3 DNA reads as TGTGCCAGCAGCCTAATGGGGGGTCGGGAGACCCAGTACTTC. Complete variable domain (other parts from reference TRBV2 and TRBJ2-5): EPEVTQTPSHQVTQMGQEVILRCVPISNHLYFYWYRQILGQKVEFLVSFYNNEISEKSEIFDDQFSVERPDGSNFTLKIRSTKLEDSAMYFCASSLMGGRETQYFGPGTRLLVL.

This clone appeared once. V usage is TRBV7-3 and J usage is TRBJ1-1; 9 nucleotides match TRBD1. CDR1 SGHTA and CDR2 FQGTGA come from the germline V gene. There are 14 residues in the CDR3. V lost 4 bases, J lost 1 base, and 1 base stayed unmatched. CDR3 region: CASSSTGGNTEAFF. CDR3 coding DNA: TGTGCCAGCAGCTCGACAGGGGGGAACACTGAAGCTTTCTTT.

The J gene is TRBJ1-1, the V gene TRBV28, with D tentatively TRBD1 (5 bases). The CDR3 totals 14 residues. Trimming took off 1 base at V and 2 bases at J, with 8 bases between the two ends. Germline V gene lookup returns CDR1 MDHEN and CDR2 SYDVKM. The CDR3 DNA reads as TGTGCCAGCAGTTTATCAGACAGAAACACTGAAGCTTTCTTT. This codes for CASSLSDRNTEAFF.

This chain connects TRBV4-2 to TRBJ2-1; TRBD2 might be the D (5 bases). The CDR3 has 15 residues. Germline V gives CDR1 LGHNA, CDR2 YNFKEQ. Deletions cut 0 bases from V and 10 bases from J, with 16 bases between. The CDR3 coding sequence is TGTGCCAGCAGCCAAGATCCTGGAGGCCGGACGGAGCAGTTCTTC. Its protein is CASSQDPGGRTEQFF.

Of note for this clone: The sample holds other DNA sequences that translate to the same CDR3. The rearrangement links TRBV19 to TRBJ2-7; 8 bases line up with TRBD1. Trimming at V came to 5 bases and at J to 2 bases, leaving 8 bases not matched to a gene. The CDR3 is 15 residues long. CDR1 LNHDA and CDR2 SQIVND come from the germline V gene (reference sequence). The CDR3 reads CASSEGTGGTYEQYF. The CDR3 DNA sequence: TGTGCCAGTAGTGAAGGGACAGGCGGGACCTACGAGCAGTACTTC.

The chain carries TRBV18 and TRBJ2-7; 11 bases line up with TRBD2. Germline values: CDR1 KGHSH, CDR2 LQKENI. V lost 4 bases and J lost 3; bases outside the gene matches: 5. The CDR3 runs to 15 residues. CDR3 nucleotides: TGTGCCAGCTCACTTTCCGGGACTAGCGGCTACGAGCAGTACTTC. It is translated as CASSLSGTSGYEQYF.

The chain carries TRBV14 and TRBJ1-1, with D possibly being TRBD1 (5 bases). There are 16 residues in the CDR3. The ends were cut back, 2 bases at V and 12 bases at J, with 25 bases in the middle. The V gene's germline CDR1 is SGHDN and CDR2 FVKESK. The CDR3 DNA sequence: TGTGCCAGCAGCCAACTGGGGGGTGATAGAGAACTGAGATCTTTCTTT. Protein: CASSQLGGDRELRSFF.

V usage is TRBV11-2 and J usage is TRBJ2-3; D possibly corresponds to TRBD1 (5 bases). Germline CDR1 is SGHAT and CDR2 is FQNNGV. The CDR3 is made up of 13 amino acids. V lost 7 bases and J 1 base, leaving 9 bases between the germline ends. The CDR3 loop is CASNQQGTDTQYF. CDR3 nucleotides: TGTGCCAGCAACCAACAGGGCACAGATACGCAGTATTTT.

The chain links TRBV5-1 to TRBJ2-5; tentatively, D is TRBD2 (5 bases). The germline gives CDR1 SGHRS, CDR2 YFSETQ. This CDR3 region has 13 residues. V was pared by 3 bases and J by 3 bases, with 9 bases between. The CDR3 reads CASSSGSEETQYF. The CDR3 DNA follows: TGCGCCAGCAGCTCGGGGTCAGAAGAGACCCAGTACTTC.

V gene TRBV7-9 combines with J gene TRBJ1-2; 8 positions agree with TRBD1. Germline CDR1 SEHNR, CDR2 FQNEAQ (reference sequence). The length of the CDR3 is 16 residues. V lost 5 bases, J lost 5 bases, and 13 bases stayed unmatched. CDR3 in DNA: TGTGCCAGCAGCACCTGGACAGGGAATATTCCATATGGCTACACCTTC. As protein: CASSTWTGNIPYGYTF.

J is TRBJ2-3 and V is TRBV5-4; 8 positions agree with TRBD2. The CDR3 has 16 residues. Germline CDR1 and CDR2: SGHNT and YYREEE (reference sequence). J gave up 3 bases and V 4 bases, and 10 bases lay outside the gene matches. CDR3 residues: CASSGGLGIGTDTQYF. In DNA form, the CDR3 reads TGTGCCAGCAGCGGGGGACTAGGAATTGGTACAGATACGCAGTATTTT.

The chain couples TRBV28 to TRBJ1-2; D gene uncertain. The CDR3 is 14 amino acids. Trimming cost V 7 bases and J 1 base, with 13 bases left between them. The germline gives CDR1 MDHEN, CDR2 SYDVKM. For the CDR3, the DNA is TGTGCCAGCAAATACAGTGGCAATAACTATGGCTACACCTTC. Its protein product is CASKYSGNNYGYTF.

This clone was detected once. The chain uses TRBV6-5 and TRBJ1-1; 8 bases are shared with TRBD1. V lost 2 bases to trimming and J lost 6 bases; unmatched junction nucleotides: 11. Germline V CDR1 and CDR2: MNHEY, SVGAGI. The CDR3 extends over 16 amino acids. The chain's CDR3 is CASSYRRTGPASEAFF. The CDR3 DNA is TGTGCCAGCAGTTACCGCCGGACAGGGCCCGCTTCTGAAGCTTTCTTT.

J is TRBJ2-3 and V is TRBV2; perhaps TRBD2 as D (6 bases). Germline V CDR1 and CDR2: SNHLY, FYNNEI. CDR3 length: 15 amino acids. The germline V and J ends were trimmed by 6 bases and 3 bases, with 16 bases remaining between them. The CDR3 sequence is CASRGGLLGTDTQYF. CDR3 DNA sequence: TGTGCCAGCAGGGGAGGACTACTAGGGACAGATACGCAGTATTTT.

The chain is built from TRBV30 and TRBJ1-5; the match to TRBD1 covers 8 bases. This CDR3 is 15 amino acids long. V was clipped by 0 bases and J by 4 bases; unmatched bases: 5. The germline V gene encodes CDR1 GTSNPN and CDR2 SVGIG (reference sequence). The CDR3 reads CAWSVGDRRNQPQHF. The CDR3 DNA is TGTGCCTGGAGTGTAGGGGACAGGCGAAATCAGCCCCAGCATTTT.

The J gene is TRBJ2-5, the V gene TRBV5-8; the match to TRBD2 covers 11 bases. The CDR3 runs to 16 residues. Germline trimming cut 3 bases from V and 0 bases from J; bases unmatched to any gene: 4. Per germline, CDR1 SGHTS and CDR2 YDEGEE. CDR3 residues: CASSSRLAGNQETQYF. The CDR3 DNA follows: TGTGCCAGCAGCTCCCGACTAGCGGGGAACCAAGAGACCCAGTACTTC.

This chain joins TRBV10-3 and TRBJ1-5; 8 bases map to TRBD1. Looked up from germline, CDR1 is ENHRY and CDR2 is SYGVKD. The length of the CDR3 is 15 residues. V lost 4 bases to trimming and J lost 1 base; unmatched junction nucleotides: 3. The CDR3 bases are TGTGCCATCAGTGGGGGGACAGGAAGCAATCAGCCCCAGCATTTT. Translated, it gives CAISGGTGSNQPQHF.

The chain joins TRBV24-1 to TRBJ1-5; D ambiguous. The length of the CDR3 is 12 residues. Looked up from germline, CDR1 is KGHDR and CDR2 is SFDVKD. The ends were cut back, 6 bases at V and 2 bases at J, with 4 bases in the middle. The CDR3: CATSLGNQPQHF. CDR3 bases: TGTGCCACCAGTCTTGGCAATCAGCCCCAGCATTTT.

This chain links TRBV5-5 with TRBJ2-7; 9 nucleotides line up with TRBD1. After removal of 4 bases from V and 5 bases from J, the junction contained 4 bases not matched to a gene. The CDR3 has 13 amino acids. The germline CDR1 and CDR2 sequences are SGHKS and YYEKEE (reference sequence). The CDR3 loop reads CASSLGQGDEQYF. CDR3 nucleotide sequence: TGTGCCAGCAGCCTGGGACAGGGAGACGAGCAGTACTTC.

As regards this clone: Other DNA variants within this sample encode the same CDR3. The CDR3 spells CSASGGGQPQHF. CDR3 bases: TGCAGTGCTAGTGGGGGGGGGCAGCCCCAGCATTTT. The genes are TRBV20-1 and TRBJ1-5, with D perhaps TRBD1 (5 bases). V was shortened by 3 bases and J by 7 bases, with 10 bases between the two germline ends. The CDR3 consists of 12 residues. Per the germline V gene, CDR1 is DFQATT and CDR2 is SNEGSKA (reference sequence).

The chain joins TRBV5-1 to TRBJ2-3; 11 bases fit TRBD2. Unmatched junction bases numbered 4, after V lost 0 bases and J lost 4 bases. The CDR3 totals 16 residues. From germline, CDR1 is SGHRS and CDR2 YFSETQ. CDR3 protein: CASSLVGTSGSDTQYF. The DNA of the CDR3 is TGCGCCAGCAGCTTGGTGGGGACTAGCGGCTCAGATACGCAGTATTTT.

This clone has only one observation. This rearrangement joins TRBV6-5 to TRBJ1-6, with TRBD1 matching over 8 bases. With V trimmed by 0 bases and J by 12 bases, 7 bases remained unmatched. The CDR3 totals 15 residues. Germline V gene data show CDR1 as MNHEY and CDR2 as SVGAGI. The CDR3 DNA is TGTGCCAGCAGTTACTCGATACAGGGGGGGAGACCCCTCCACTTT. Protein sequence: CASSYSIQGGRPLHF.

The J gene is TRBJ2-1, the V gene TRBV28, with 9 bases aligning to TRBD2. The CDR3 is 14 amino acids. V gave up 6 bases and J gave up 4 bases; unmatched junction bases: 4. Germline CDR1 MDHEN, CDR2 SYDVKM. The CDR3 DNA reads TGTGCCAGCAGCCTGGGACTAGCTTACAATGAGCAGTTCTTC. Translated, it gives CASSLGLAYNEQFF.